This T cell receptor (beta chain) comes out of a study of early T cells in non-severe SARS-CoV-2 infection. A single record per CDR3 protein comes from TCRdb applying MiXCR to the 5' RACE reads. The data show about 26,000 distinct CDR3 sequences, roughly 4.1% seen once. The CDR3 contains 14 residues. Trimming took 3 bases from V and 3 from J; bases not matched to a gene: 3. The germline gives CDR1 SGHTA, CDR2 FQGNSA. This clonotype showed up many times. The chain is built from TRBV7-2 and TRBJ2-3; 7 bases line up with TRBD2. Sequencing input: whole blood. The source is an adult who was a healthcare worker with PCR-confirmed SARS-CoV-2 infection or an uninfected control (not recorded which). DNA of the CDR3: TGTGCCAGCAGCTTCAGCGGGGTTACAGATACGCAGTATTTT. Its protein product is CASSFSGVTDTQYF.